Each of the 8 T cell receptor beta chains below was sequenced from the same sample in a study of long-term antiretroviral therapy in people with HIV (dated 2022 in TCRdb). The immunoSEQ hsTCRB v3.0 assay was used at survey level resolution to sequence the TRB variable region. TCRdb took this table from immuneACCESS and kept in-frame rearrangements with V and J called. Such tables lack part of the clones; where checked against another copy, unresolved V genes explain under half of the gap, and the rest is unexplained. The sample yields about 21,000 clones; approximately 81% were counted once. 12% of the sample belongs to the ten largest clones. The starting material was unsorted PBMCs, obtained 0.1 years before starting antiretroviral therapy. These receptors came from a man aged 40-55 years with HIV.

V gene TRBV5-1 combines with J gene TRBJ2-7; 13 positions agree with TRBD2. V gave up 5 bases and J gave up 7 bases; unmatched junction bases: 9. The CDR3 consists of 15 residues. Per germline, CDR1 SGHRS and CDR2 YFSETQ. The CDR3: CASSWTSGGTGEQYF. As DNA, the CDR3 is TGCGCCAGCAGTTGGACTAGCGGGGGAACGGGAGAGCAGTACTTC.

V gene TRBV6-5 combines with J gene TRBJ2-3; tentatively, D is TRBD1 (7 bases). V lost 6 bases to trimming and J lost 1 base, with 14 bases between them. The CDR3 has 15 amino acids. The germline V gene has CDR1 MNHEY and CDR2 SVGAGI. The CDR3, as DNA: TGTGCCAGCAGACCCCAGGGGGAGGGCACAGATACGCAGTATTTT. Translation: CASRPQGEGTDTQYF.

This chain links TRBV19 with TRBJ2-7; TRBD2 matches 7 bases. The V and J ends lost 5 bases and 4 bases, in that order; junction bases with no gene match: 8. The CDR3 runs 14 residues. Germline V gene data show CDR1 as LNHDA and CDR2 as SQIVND (reference sequence). The CDR3, as DNA: TGTGCCAGTAGTCGCCTAGCGGAAGTATACGAGCAGTACTTC. This gives the protein CASSRLAEVYEQYF.

The chain joins TRBV6-5 to TRBJ2-7; 8 positions match TRBD1. In germline, CDR1 is MNHEY, CDR2 SVGAGI. The CDR3 is 13 residues long. V gave up 11 bases and J gave up 0 bases; unmatched junction bases: 6. DNA for the CDR3: TGTGCCGTGGGGGACAGGAGCTCCTACGAGCAGTACTTC. It translates to CAVGDRSSYEQYF.

The chain employs TRBV5-4 and TRBJ1-4; D is uncertain. V shed 4 bases and J shed 0 bases, with 13 bases lying between them. The germline V gene encodes CDR1 SGHNT and CDR2 YYREEE (reference sequence). CDR3 length equals 16 residues. This CDR3 is CASSGETGATNEKLFF. In DNA, the CDR3 is TGTGCCAGCAGCGGGGAGACCGGGGCAACTAATGAAAAACTGTTTTTT. Drawing the rest from reference TRBV5-4 and TRBJ1-4, the complete variable domain is ETGVTQSPTHLIKTRGQQVTLRCSSQSGHNTVSWYQQALGQGPQFIFQYYREEENGRGNFPPRFSGLQFPNYSSELNVNALELDDSALYLCASSGETGATNEKLFFGSGTQLSVL.

This clone occurred once. V and J are TRBV4-3 and TRBJ2-7; unclear D gene. V lost 0 bases, J lost 0 bases, and 9 bases lay in between. The V gene's germline CDR1 is LGHNA and CDR2 YSLEER. The CDR3 covers 15 residues. The CDR3: CASSQEGRTSYEQYF. Written as DNA, the CDR3 is TGCGCCAGCAGCCAAGAAGGTCGAACCTCCTACGAGCAGTACTTC.

By its share, this clone is medium-sized. The V and J genes are TRBV7-9 and TRBJ2-1; the D is unclear. This CDR3 contains 12 residues. The germline V gene has CDR1 SEHNR and CDR2 FQNEAQ (reference sequence). Trimming left V 2 bases short and J 5 bases short, with 4 bases between. Written as DNA, the CDR3 is TGTGCCAGCAGCTTACTCGACAATGAGCAGTTCTTC. Its translation is CASSLLDNEQFF.

This clone was observed a single time. The chain has TRBV5-1 and TRBJ2-7; D call uncertain. Trimming cost V 1 base and J 2 bases, with 7 bases left between them. This CDR3 has 13 residues. Germline CDR1 reads SGHRS; CDR2 reads YFSETQ. For the CDR3, the DNA is TGCGCCAGCAGCTTGCCCGGAGCCTACGAGCAGTACTTC. Its translation is CASSLPGAYEQYF. Full variable domain (remainder filled in from reference TRBV5-1 and TRBJ2-7): KAGVTQTPRYLIKTRGQQVTLSCSPISGHRSVSWYQQTPGQGLQFLFEYFSETQRNKGNFPGRFSGRQFSNSRSEMNVSTLELGDSALYLCASSLPGAYEQYFGPGTRLTVT.